These 31 T cell receptor beta chains share one sample of origin, sequenced in a study of blood T cell repertoires in COVID-19. Profiling relied on immunoSEQ multiplex PCR, and the TCRdb table lists in-frame clones only, not all of them. The table has 250,000 to 350,000 clones, roughly nine tenths seen once; the top ten hold 5.5% to 7%. Sample: PBMCs or T cells enriched from blood (not recorded which). These receptor sequences come from a woman aged 40 to 50 who had recovered from COVID-19.

The genes are TRBV2 and TRBJ2-5; tentatively, D is TRBD1 (5 bases). Per the germline V gene, CDR1 is SNHLY and CDR2 is FYNNEI. Trimming removed 6 bases at V and 5 bases at J, with 13 bases between. The CDR3 runs to 13 residues. The CDR3 DNA sequence: TGTGCCAGCAGCTGGGGCTCTCACGAGACCCAGTACTTC. Translated: CASSWGSHETQYF.

The CDR3 protein is CASTQLAEQFF. CDR3 DNA sequence: TGTGCCAGCACTCAGTTGGCTGAGCAGTTCTTC. The chain recombines TRBV2 with TRBJ2-1, with D uncertain. Germline V gene lookup returns CDR1 SNHLY and CDR2 FYNNEI. The CDR3 runs to 11 residues. With 7 bases removed from V and 9 bases from J, the gap between germline ends came to 10 bases.

This clone was seen once. The rearrangement joins TRBV5-1 to TRBJ2-6; 12 nucleotides line up with TRBD1. V was clipped by 7 bases and J by 2 bases; unmatched bases: 10. CDR1 and CDR2 (germline): SGHRS, YFSETQ. The CDR3 totals 18 residues. CDR3 loop: CASHHLGTGGAGANVLTF. CDR3 coding DNA: TGCGCCAGCCACCACCTCGGGACAGGGGGCGCTGGGGCCAACGTCCTGACTTTC.

This rearrangement joins TRBV28 to TRBJ2-7; 7 bases align to TRBD2. Germline assignment: CDR1 MDHEN and CDR2 SYDVKM. V shed 6 bases and J 3 bases; nucleotides not matched to a gene: 11. The CDR3 consists of 15 residues. The CDR3 DNA reads as TGTGCCAGCAGCCTCGCCGAGGGGAGGGTCTACGAGCAGTACTTC. Its protein is CASSLAEGRVYEQYF.

This chain connects TRBV6-5 to TRBJ2-2, with 8 positions matching TRBD1. Germline V gene data show CDR1 as MNHEY and CDR2 as SVGAGI. This CDR3 has 15 residues. V gave up 6 bases and J gave up 5 bases; unmatched junction bases: 8. CDR3 nucleotides: TGTGCCAGCAGCCCCGACAGGGGTGGAACCGGGGAGCTGTTTTTT. Residues: CASSPDRGGTGELFF.

The chain recombines TRBV29-1 with TRBJ2-3; D ambiguous. The germline V gene has CDR1 SQVTM and CDR2 ANQGSEA. V was trimmed by 5 bases and J by 4 bases, leaving 7 bases between them. This CDR3 is built from 11 residues. The CDR3 loop is CSVLAADTQYF. For the CDR3, the DNA is TGCAGCGTTCTGGCCGCAGATACGCAGTATTTT.

This sequence joins TRBV7-6 and TRBJ1-6; possibly TRBD1 for D (6 bases). The germline V and J ends were trimmed by 1 base and 9 bases, with 13 bases remaining between them. Germline lookup yields CDR1 SGHVS and CDR2 FNYEAQ. The CDR3 has 15 amino acids. CDR3 sequence: CASSLEDRRTSPLHF. The CDR3 nucleotides read TGTGCCAGCAGCTTAGAGGACAGAAGGACTTCACCCCTCCACTTT.

The rearrangement links TRBV5-1 to TRBJ1-2; the D gene is possibly TRBD1 (5 bases). The CDR3 sequence is 15 residues long. Trimming cost V 3 bases and J 7 bases, with 19 bases left between them. Germline values: CDR1 SGHRS, CDR2 YFSETQ. In DNA form, the CDR3 reads TGCGCCAGCAGCTCGACCCGACAGCCGGAGGGTGGCTACACCTTC. Protein: CASSSTRQPEGGYTF.

This chain joins TRBV5-1 and TRBJ2-1, with TRBD2 matching over 12 bases. From germline, CDR1 is SGHRS and CDR2 YFSETQ. The CDR3 contains 15 residues. The junction had 7 bases not matched to a gene; V was cut back by 7 bases and J by 5 bases. The CDR3 loop is CASEGLAGSNNEQFF. In nucleotides, the CDR3 is TGCGCCAGCGAAGGACTAGCGGGAAGTAACAATGAGCAGTTCTTC.

The rearrangement joins TRBV27 to TRBJ1-5, with 8 bases aligning to TRBD1. V was pared by 6 bases and J by 6 bases, with 7 bases of the junction left unmatched. The CDR3 is made up of 14 amino acids. Per germline, CDR1 MNHEY and CDR2 SMNVEV (reference sequence). The CDR3 region has the DNA TGTGCCAGCAGGGACAGGGAACGTGGTCAGCCCCAGCATTTT. It codes for CASRDRERGQPQHF.

This clone was observed a handful of times. Other DNA sequences within the sample encode an identical CDR3. CDR3 amino acids: CASSLGGSSYNEQFF. For the CDR3, the DNA is TGCGCCAGCAGCTTGGGCGGGAGCTCCTACAATGAGCAGTTCTTC. J is TRBJ2-1 and V is TRBV5-1, with TRBD2 matching 7 bases. The junction had 0 bases not matched to a gene; V was cut back by 0 bases and J by 0 bases. Germline CDR1 SGHRS, CDR2 YFSETQ. The CDR3 is made up of 15 amino acids.

V is TRBV7-9 and J is TRBJ2-5; 7 bases map to TRBD2. CDR3 length equals 14 residues. The V and J ends lost 4 bases and 6 bases, in that order; junction bases with no gene match: 8. Germline CDR1 is SEHNR and CDR2 is FQNEAQ (reference sequence). CDR3 sequence (DNA): TGTGCCAGCAGCTCCGCGGGGGTGAGGAAGACCCAGTACTTC. Protein product: CASSSAGVRKTQYF.

The chain carries TRBV6-5 and TRBJ2-7; 7 bases are shared with TRBD1. The CDR3 spans 14 residues. Trimming took 6 bases from V and 0 from J; bases not matched to a gene: 5. The germline V gene encodes CDR1 MNHEY and CDR2 SVGAGI. CDR3 nucleotide sequence: TGTGCCAGCAGAAGGGGGCAACTCTCCTACGAGCAGTACTTC. Encoded protein: CASRRGQLSYEQYF.

This chain's CDR3 is CASTVQLLNTEAFF. CDR3 sequence (DNA): TGTGCCAGTACTGTACAGCTATTGAACACTGAAGCTTTCTTT. The V call is TRBV19, the J call TRBJ1-1; no definite D call. The CDR3 has 14 amino acids. The germline CDR1 and CDR2 sequences are LNHDA and SQIVND (reference sequence). Trimming removed 7 bases at V and 0 bases at J, with 12 bases between.

The chain combines TRBV24-1 with TRBJ2-1; no definite D call. V lost 3 bases and J 8 bases, leaving 16 bases between the germline ends. From germline, CDR1 is KGHDR and CDR2 SFDVKD. The CDR3 has 15 residues. The CDR3 region has the DNA TGTGCCACCAGTGATCTATTAAGAGACTCCCATGAGCAGTTCTTC. This sequence encodes CATSDLLRDSHEQFF.

The chain uses TRBV30 and TRBJ1-3, with 7 bases identical to TRBD1. Looked up from germline, CDR1 is GTSNPN and CDR2 is SVGIG (reference sequence). With 5 bases clipped from V and 3 bases from J, the junction kept 7 bases outside the gene matches. This CDR3 region has 14 residues. The CDR3: CAWGEGALGNTIYF. The CDR3 region has the DNA TGTGCCTGGGGAGAGGGGGCACTTGGAAACACCATATATTTT.

The chain couples TRBV18 to TRBJ2-3; no reliable D call. V was trimmed by 0 bases and J by 2 bases, leaving 6 bases between them. CDR3 length: 14 amino acids. Germline assignment: CDR1 KGHSH and CDR2 LQKENI. CDR3 sequence: CASSPPRNTDTQYF. CDR3 nucleotides: TGTGCCAGCTCACCACCGCGGAACACAGATACGCAGTATTTT.

This sequence joins TRBV25-1 and TRBJ2-1; maybe TRBD2 (6 bases). Germline V gene lookup returns CDR1 MGHDK and CDR2 SYGVNS. Trimming removed 0 bases at V and 10 bases at J, with 13 bases between. The CDR3 length is 14 residues. The CDR3 DNA is TGTGCCAGCAGTGAATACCGGAGGGCTAGCGAGCAGTTCTTC. Amino acids: CASSEYRRASEQFF. Full variable domain (remainder filled in from reference TRBV25-1 and TRBJ2-1): EADIYQTPRYLVIGTGKKITLECSQTMGHDKMYWYQQDPGMELHLIHYSYGVNSTEKGDLSSESTVSRIRTEHFPLTLESARPSHTSQYLCASSEYRRASEQFFGPGTRLTVL.

The chain recombines TRBV6-5 with TRBJ1-4; D unclear. With 2 bases removed from V and 3 bases from J, the gap between germline ends came to 10 bases. Germline V gene sequence: CDR1 MNHEY, CDR2 SVGAGI. There are 15 residues in the CDR3. The CDR3 sequence is CASSYGGSANEKLFF. The CDR3 coding sequence is TGTGCCAGCAGTTACGGCGGATCGGCTAATGAAAAACTGTTTTTT.

This clone was recorded once. The genes are TRBV28 and TRBJ1-5; D is unclear. The CDR3 is 12 amino acids. V gave up 6 bases and J gave up 5 bases, with 8 bases separating them. Germline CDR1 reads MDHEN; CDR2 reads SYDVKM. The DNA of the CDR3 is TGTGCCAGCAGCTCTCCCTATCAGCCCCAGCATTTT. Translated: CASSSPYQPQHF.

The V call is TRBV28, the J call TRBJ2-7; perhaps TRBD2 as D (7 bases). Trimming removed 4 bases at V and 3 bases at J, with 16 bases between. This CDR3 is built from 15 residues. Germline V gene sequence: CDR1 MDHEN, CDR2 SYDVKM. CDR3 amino acids: CASSSVGAGVYEQYF. The CDR3 region has the DNA TGTGCCAGCAGTTCGGTGGGGGCGGGGGTCTACGAGCAGTACTTC.

The J gene is TRBJ1-2, the V gene TRBV18, with D uncertain. V dropped 5 bases and J dropped 1 base, with 11 bases sitting between them. Per the germline V gene, CDR1 is KGHSH and CDR2 is LQKENI. The CDR3 is 14 amino acids. The CDR3 region has the DNA TGTGCCAGCTCATCCACAAACCTTAACTATGGCTACACCTTC. Translating gives CASSSTNLNYGYTF.

This chain connects TRBV5-4 to TRBJ2-1; tentatively, D is TRBD1 (6 bases). V lost 3 bases and J 1 base, leaving 14 bases between the germline ends. CDR1 is SGHNT and CDR2 is YYREEE in the germline V gene (reference sequence). The CDR3 covers 16 residues. The CDR3 reads CASSWKRGKSYNEQFF. CDR3 nucleotides: TGTGCCAGCAGCTGGAAGAGGGGGAAGTCCTACAATGAGCAGTTCTTC. Looking up the rest from reference TRBV5-4 and TRBJ2-1 gives the full variable domain: ETGVTQSPTHLIKTRGQQVTLRCSSQSGHNTVSWYQQALGQGPQFIFQYYREEENGRGNFPPRFSGLQFPNYSSELNVNALELDDSALYLCASSWKRGKSYNEQFFGPGTRLTVL.

This clone was detected once. The V gene is TRBV7-9, the J gene TRBJ2-1, with TRBD1 matching over 12 bases. The CDR3 loop spans 15 amino acids. V lost 7 bases, J lost 8 bases, and 9 bases stayed unmatched. CDR1 is SEHNR, CDR2 FQNEAQ, per germline (reference sequence). CDR3 protein: CASTRRGQGADEQFF. CDR3 DNA sequence: TGTGCCAGCACCCGACGGGGACAGGGGGCCGATGAGCAGTTCTTC.

For the CDR3, the DNA is TGTGCCAGCAGGACAGAGTTTCGTAATTCACCCCTCCACTTT. Translating it yields CASRTEFRNSPLHF. The V call is TRBV6-5, the J call TRBJ1-6; D might be TRBD1 (5 bases). CDR3 size: 14 residues. V dropped 6 bases and J dropped 6 bases, with 12 bases sitting between them. Germline V gene data show CDR1 as MNHEY and CDR2 as SVGAGI.

The gene calls are TRBV27 and TRBJ1-5, with D perhaps matching TRBD1 (5 bases). Looked up from germline, CDR1 is MNHEY and CDR2 is SMNVEV (reference sequence). The CDR3 extends over 14 amino acids. Deletions cut 8 bases from V and 0 bases from J, with 11 bases between. This CDR3 is CASGGLYSNQPQHF. The CDR3 DNA reads TGTGCCAGCGGGGGACTATATAGCAATCAGCCCCAGCATTTT.

The chain carries TRBV7-6 and TRBJ1-1; TRBD1 matches at 10 bases. The CDR3 runs 16 residues. The J segment lost 3 bases and the V segment lost 2 bases, leaving 6 bases of the junction unmatched. Germline CDR1 reads SGHVS; CDR2 reads FNYEAQ. The CDR3 loop reads CASSLRDRGWDTEAFF. Written as DNA, the CDR3 is TGTGCCAGCAGCTTAAGGGACAGGGGATGGGACACTGAAGCTTTCTTT. Combining the CDR3 with reference TRBV7-6 and TRBJ1-1 gives the whole variable domain GAGVSQSPRYKVTKRGQDVALRCDPISGHVSLYWYRQALGQGPEFLTYFNYEAQQDKSGLPNDRFSAERPEGSISTLTIQRTEQRDSAMYRCASSLRDRGWDTEAFFGQGTRLTVV.

The V and J genes are TRBV24-1 and TRBJ2-3; tentative D call: TRBD2 (6 bases). Trimming shortened V by 8 bases and J by 0 bases, and 14 bases separated the two germline ends. The V gene's germline CDR1 is KGHDR and CDR2 SFDVKD. The CDR3 runs to 15 residues. The CDR3 spells CATKTASGSTDTQYF. In DNA form, the CDR3 reads TGTGCCACCAAAACGGCCAGCGGGAGCACAGATACGCAGTATTTT.

The gene calls are TRBV6-5 and TRBJ2-7; no clear D. Trimming removed 6 bases at V and 3 bases at J, with 12 bases between. This CDR3 is 13 amino acids long. Germline lookup yields CDR1 MNHEY and CDR2 SVGAGI. CDR3 DNA: TGTGCCAGCAGAGATTACAGAGACTACGAGCAGTACTTC. Translated: CASRDYRDYEQYF.

This rearrangement joins TRBV10-1 to TRBJ2-7; the match to TRBD1 covers 10 bases. Germline V gene sequence: CDR1 WNHNN, CDR2 SYGVQD (reference sequence). Trimming removed 9 bases from V and 6 bases from J; junction bases left unmatched: 8. The CDR3 covers 13 residues. The CDR3 nucleotides are TGCGCCAGGGGGACAGGGGTTGTAGGCGAGCAGTACTTC. Encoded protein: CARGTGVVGEQYF.

DNA of the CDR3: TGTGCCAGCAGCCAGGGGCAGTCGATTAATTCACCCCTCCACTTT. Protein: CASSQGQSINSPLHF. The V call is TRBV9, the J call TRBJ1-6, with D possibly being TRBD1 (6 bases). CDR1 and CDR2 from the germline V gene are SGDLS and YYNGEE. V was cut by 4 bases and J by 6 bases, with 14 bases left in between. The CDR3 contains 15 residues.